These T cell receptor beta chains were read from a single sample in a study of control samples from healthy donors and cancer patients. Clones were read by immunoSEQ multiplex PCR, and TCRdb kept only the in-frame ones, dropping some. The table has approximately 71,000 clones, about 90% seen once; the top ten hold around a fifth. The sample comprised PBMCs. The receptors derive from a man aged 60 to 69 with lung cancer. Each CDR3 is given with its conserved first and last residue. A D gene is named only where the DNA matches it firmly. The size of a clone is reported for some rows only, either as once, few or many, or as a class for expanded clones.

>TRBV6-6|-|-|15|TRBJ2-2
TGTGCCAGCAGTTACCGGGAAGGGAACACCGGGGAGCTGTTTTTT
CASSYREGNTGELFF
>TRBV2|-|-|14|TRBJ1-5
TGTGCCAGCAGTGTAACTAATAGCAATCAGCCCCAGCATTTT
CASSVTNSNQPQHF
>TRBV2|TRBD2|-|10|TRBJ2-3
TGTGCCAGCGGACTAGGTACGCAGTATTTT
CASGLGTQYF
>TRBV5-4|TRBD2|-|15|TRBJ2-5
TGTGCCAGCAGCTTGAGACTAGCGGATCAAGAGACCCAGTACTTC
CASSLRLADQETQYF
>TRBV5-4|-|-|16|TRBJ2-3
TGTGCCAGCAGCTTAAATTTCGGTTTAAGCACAGATACGCAGTATTTT
CASSLNFGLSTDTQYF
>TRBV7-2|-|once|16|TRBJ2-2
TGTGCCAGCAGCTTATTCGGTGCAGCGAACACCGGGGAGCTGTTTTTT
CASSLFGAANTGELFF
>TRBV4-2|-|-|16|TRBJ2-3
TGTGCCAGCAGCCAAGGTACAGGAGGGGGCGGGGATACGCAGTATTTT
CASSQGTGGGGDTQYF
>TRBV29-1|TRBD1|once|14|TRBJ1-1
TGCAGCGTTGACCTACAGGGGGCTTCGACTGAAGCTTTCTTT
CSVDLQGASTEAFF
>TRBV5-5|-|-|14|TRBJ1-1
TGTGCCAGCACCCTGGAGGTTCCGGGCTTTGAAGCTTTCTTT
CASTLEVPGFEAFF
>TRBV27|-|few|13|TRBJ1-5
TGTGCCAGCAGTTGGCAGGGAGATCAGCCCCAGCATTTT
CASSWQGDQPQHF
>TRBV19|-|-|14|TRBJ1-1
TGTGCCAGTAGTAACGGATTTTTAAGCACTGAAGCTTTCTTT
CASSNGFLSTEAFF
>TRBV12-3/TRBV12-4|TRBD1|-|13|TRBJ1-2
TGTGCCAGCAGTTCCACAGGGGGAGGTGGCTACACCTTC
CASSSTGGGGYTF
>TRBV29-1|-|-|12|TRBJ1-2
TGCAGCGTTATAAGGGACGTCTATGGCTACACCTTC
CSVIRDVYGYTF
>TRBV4-1|TRBD2|-|16|TRBJ2-2
TGCGCCAGCAGCACCGGAGCGGGGGCGCTGGCCGGGGAGCTGTTTTTT
CASSTGAGALAGELFF
>TRBV29-1|-|-|14|TRBJ2-5
TGCAGCGTTGTTCTGACAGCGACACTGGAGACCCAGTACTTC
CSVVLTATLETQYF
>TRBV7-3|TRBD2|-|17|TRBJ2-5
TGTGCCAGCAGCCCCCGGGGGGGAGCGGGGGGCAGGGAGACCCAGTACTTC
CASSPRGGAGGRETQYF
>TRBV11-2|-|-|16|TRBJ1-2
TGTGCCAGCAGCTTAATCAACGGACAGTTTATCTATGGCTACACCTTC
CASSLINGQFIYGYTF
>TRBV10-3|TRBD1|-|13|TRBJ1-1
TGTGCCATCCAGGGGGCTGATAACACTGAAGCTTTCTTT
CAIQGADNTEAFF
>TRBV5-1|TRBD1|-|15|TRBJ2-3
TGCGCCAGCAGCCCAAGGACAGGGGGCGCGGATACGCAGTATTTT
CASSPRTGGADTQYF
>TRBV4-1|-|-|16|TRBJ1-3
TGCGCCAGCAGCCAAGATAGGGAAGGCGGCCGGAGCACCATATATTTT
CASSQDREGGRSTIYF
>TRBV24-1|-|-|13|TRBJ2-2
TGTGCCACCAGGGCAGGGGTGGTCGGGGAGCTGTTTTTT
CATRAGVVGELFF
>TRBV5-1|-|-|14|TRBJ2-5
TGCGCCAGCAGCTTAGACTCGGCCCAAGAGACCCAGTACTTC
CASSLDSAQETQYF
>TRBV6-5|-|-|15|TRBJ2-3
TGTGCCAGCAGCGACAGGTCTACCGGCACAGATACGCAGTATTTT
CASSDRSTGTDTQYF
>TRBV7-2|-|-|13|TRBJ1-1
TGTGCCAGCAGCTTAGGAAGGGGACCTGAAGCTTTCTTT
CASSLGRGPEAFF
>TRBV3-1/TRBV3-2|-|-|14|TRBJ1-5
TGTGCCAGCAGCCAGAGCGGAGGATCAGCGACCCAGCATTTT
CASSQSGGSATQHF
>TRBV5-1|-|-|12|TRBJ1-2
TGCGCCAGCAGCGACGTAGGGGACGGCTACACCTTC
CASSDVGDGYTF
>TRBV7-9|TRBD1|-|15|TRBJ1-1
TGTGCCAGCAGCGGGGACAGCTACATGAACACTGAAGCTTTCTTT
CASSGDSYMNTEAFF
>TRBV7-9|-|-|13|TRBJ1-6
TGTGCCAGCAGCCTGGAGGCGCCCTTGACCCTCCACTTT
CASSLEAPLTLHF
>TRBV7-9|TRBD1|-|16|TRBJ2-1
TGTGCCAGCAGCTTCCGGGACAGGGGGATTGTAGATGAGCAGTTCTTC
CASSFRDRGIVDEQFF
>TRBV30|-|-|15|TRBJ1-6
TGTGCCTGGAGGAGGGGGGCCCCCGTTGGTTCACCCCTCCACTTT
CAWRRGAPVGSPLHF
>TRBV5-8|-|-|15|TRBJ1-1
TGTGCCAGCAGCTTTTCAGGGCGGGGGAACACTGAAGCTTTCTTT
CASSFSGRGNTEAFF
>TRBV25-1|TRBD1|-|16|TRBJ2-3
TGTGCCAGCACCATGGACAGGGGGTTTCCCACAGATACGCAGTATTTT
CASTMDRGFPTDTQYF
>TRBV24-1|-|-|15|TRBJ1-3
TGTGCCACCAGTGATTCTACAGGGTCTGGAAACACCATATATTTT
CATSDSTGSGNTIYF
>TRBV6-2/TRBV6-3|-|once|14|TRBJ2-2
TGTGCCAGCAGTTTCGGGGGAAACACCGGGGAGCTGTTTTTT
CASSFGGNTGELFF
>TRBV15|TRBD1|once|15|TRBJ2-7
TGTGCCACCAGCAGAGAGGGGGGACAGGGCGGCGAGCAGTACTTC
CATSREGGQGGEQYF
>TRBV24-1|TRBD2|-|15|TRBJ2-1
TGTGCCACCAGTGATATAGCGGGGGGGCGCAATGAGCAGTTCTTC
CATSDIAGGRNEQFF
>TRBV12-3/TRBV12-4|-|-|13|TRBJ1-1
TGTGCCAGCAGTTTGAGGGAGAACGCTGAAGCTTTCTTT
CASSLRENAEAFF
>TRBV4-1|TRBD1|-|16|TRBJ1-1
TGCGCCAGCAGCTTAAAAGCCCAGGGGGATAAAACTGAAGCTTTCTTT
CASSLKAQGDKTEAFF
>TRBV9|-|-|15|TRBJ2-2
TGTGCCAGCAGCCCATCGATTGGATCCACCGGCGAGCTGTTTTTT
CASSPSIGSTGELFF
>TRBV5-1|TRBD1|-|14|TRBJ1-1
TGCGCCAGCAGCTTCGCAGGGGGTGACACTGAAGCTTTCTTT
CASSFAGGDTEAFF
>TRBV7-9|-|-|13|TRBJ2-7
TGTGCCAGCAGCTCAGTAGGAGGGCTCGAGCAGTACTTC
CASSSVGGLEQYF
>TRBV7-9|-|few|13|TRBJ1-1
TGTGCCAGCAGCTTAGATGCGGGCACTGAAGCTTTCTTT
CASSLDAGTEAFF
>TRBV6-5|-|-|14|TRBJ1-1
TGTGCCAGCACCACCGCAGGGGTAGGAACTGAAGCTTTCTTT
CASTTAGVGTEAFF
>TRBV10-3|TRBD1|-|16|TRBJ1-2
TGTGCCATCAGTGACTCATTAACGGGACAGAATTATGGCTACACCTTC
CAISDSLTGQNYGYTF
>TRBV14|TRBD1|-|16|TRBJ1-1
TGTGCCAGCAGCCAAGAGGGCAGGGGGTGGGCCACTGAAGCTTTCTTT
CASSQEGRGWATEAFF
>TRBV7-3|-|-|16|TRBJ1-2
TGTGCCAGCAGTAAACGCCCGGGGGCTCTTAACTATGGCTACACCTTC
CASSKRPGALNYGYTF
>TRBV6-5|-|-|16|TRBJ2-2
TGTGCCAGCAGTTTCCGCCCAGGGGCGAACACCGGGGAGCTGTTTTTT
CASSFRPGANTGELFF
>TRBV30|-|once|14|TRBJ1-4
TGTGCCTGCCATAGGACAGCAACTAATGAAAAACTGTTTTTT
CACHRTATNEKLFF
>TRBV7-9|-|-|16|TRBJ2-3
TGTGCCAGCAGCTTAGACTTTGTGGGGGCGGTAAATACGCAGTATTTT
CASSLDFVGAVNTQYF
>TRBV6-5|-|-|13|TRBJ2-1
TGTGCCAGCAGTCCCGAGGGGCGGGATGAGCAGTTCTTC
CASSPEGRDEQFF
>TRBV7-9|TRBD1|-|12|TRBJ1-4
TGTGCCAGCAGCCAAAGCACAGGGGTCTGGTTTTTT
CASSQSTGVWFF
>TRBV10-1|TRBD1|-|14|TRBJ2-5
TGCGCCAGCAGTGGATCACAGGGGGATGGGACCCAGTACTTC
CASSGSQGDGTQYF
>TRBV12-3/TRBV12-4|-|once|12|TRBJ1-1
TGTGCCAGCAGTTTATTACGACAGGAAGCTTTCTTT
CASSLLRQEAFF
>TRBV4-1|TRBD1|few|14|TRBJ1-5
TGCGCCAGCAGCCAACCCCAGGGGGGTCAGCCCCAGCATTTT
CASSQPQGGQPQHF
>TRBV6-5|-|-|16|TRBJ1-1
TGTGCCAGCAGTTACTCGAGTCAGGGACGGTTCGCCGAAGCTTTCTTT
CASSYSSQGRFAEAFF
>TRBV6-5|TRBD1|-|13|TRBJ1-2
TGTGCCAGCAGTCCGACAGGGACCTATGGCTACACCTTC
CASSPTGTYGYTF
>TRBV7-9|-|-|15|TRBJ2-5
TGTGCCAGCAGTCCTAGACAAGGAGGCCAAGAGACCCAGTACTTC
CASSPRQGGQETQYF
>TRBV30|-|-|12|TRBJ2-5
TGTGCCGGGAACAGGGTTGTGGAGACCCAGTACTTC
CAGNRVVETQYF